The T cell receptor (beta chain) under discussion was sequenced for a study of cytomegalovirus exposure and HLA in healthy donors. Study-wide points: Judged likely to be a sequencing artifact was a cluster of highly shared sequence variants. Most sequenced TCRs were rare (though some public TCRs occurred in many donors). TRBV6-2, TRBV6-3 and some other V segments were unresolvable in 87-base-pair reads.

The table lists this clone with a count of one. The antigen is unknown. From germline, CDR1 is SGDLS and CDR2 YYNGEE. The CDR3 loop spans 14 amino acids. V lost 4 bases and J lost 5; bases outside the gene matches: 3. 13 Jbeta primers and 60 Vbeta primers were used for the PCR. Authors' processing steps: Unique TCR beta chains numbered approximately 80 million in a later analysis, with roughly 10 million shared. Repertoires were generated with immunoSEQ multiplex PCR, while TCRdb's copy carries only in-frame clones and drops some. Clonal size and the V and J genes are those of that table, whereas D and trimming came from the DNA. The sample yields 150,000 to 200,000 clones, roughly 73% seen once.

The sequence was obtained from a middle-aged woman in good health and CMV-seropositive. This sequence joins TRBV9 and TRBJ2-1, with TRBD2 identical over 10 bases. Sequences were obtained from PBMCs. CDR3 in amino acids: CASSLAGAHNEQFF. The CDR3 DNA reads TGTGCCAGCAGCCTAGCGGGAGCTCACAATGAGCAGTTCTTC. Complete variable domain (other parts from reference TRBV9 and TRBJ2-1): DSGVTQTPKHLITATGQRVTLRCSPRSGDLSVYWYQQSLDQGLQFLIQYYNGEERAKGNILERFSAQQFPDLHSELNLSSLELGDSALYFCASSLAGAHNEQFFGPGTRLTVL.